The sequence of this T cell receptor (beta chain) was determined in a study of cytomegalovirus exposure and HLA in healthy donors. The count of this clone is one. One junction end disagrees with the germline gene, perhaps due to a read error. Germline assignment: CDR1 SEHNR and CDR2 FQNEAQ (reference sequence). CDR3 size: 14 residues. The PCR had 60 Vbeta and 13 Jbeta primers. TCRdb's copy holds only in-frame clones and misses some; the assay was immunoSEQ multiplex PCR. Here the sample spans over 150,000 clones, roughly 78% being singletons. This TCR was recovered from a boy aged 5-17 years in good health and CMV-seronegative. Sequencing was performed on PBMCs. The gene calls are TRBV7-9 and TRBJ2-3; TRBD2 matches 12 bases. In DNA, the CDR3 is TGTGCCAGCAGCTTTTCCCGACTAGCGGGAGTCCTGGATTTT. It yields the protein CASSFSRLAGVLDF.